The rows below give T cell receptor beta chains drawn from one sample of a study of T cells after yellow fever vaccination. MiXCR was run by TCRdb on the 5' RACE reads, yielding one entry per CDR3 protein. The sample yields 200,000 to 300,000 distinct CDR3 sequences, 6% to 8% seen once. Sequencing used CD4+ T cells sorted from PBMCs, obtained on the day of the yellow fever booster vaccination. These receptors were taken from a man aged 25 to 40 who received the YFV17D yellow fever vaccine. Both conserved end residues are trimmed from each CDR3.

v_gene: TRBV7-2; j_gene: TRBJ2-1; CDR3aa: ASSSRDEQF
v_gene: TRBV12-3/TRBV12-4; j_gene: TRBJ2-1; CDR3aa: ASSDLAGGVYNEQF
v_gene: TRBV20-1; j_gene: TRBJ2-6; CDR3aa: SARKSAGANVLT
v_gene: TRBV12-3/TRBV12-4; j_gene: TRBJ2-1; CDR3aa: ASRPVLAGVTEQF
v_gene: TRBV20-1; j_gene: TRBJ2-7; CDR3aa: SAWTGSYEQY
v_gene: TRBV3-1; j_gene: TRBJ2-1; CDR3aa: ASSHRLAGVVNEQF
v_gene: TRBV19; j_gene: TRBJ2-5; CDR3aa: ASSSGTGGGQETQY
v_gene: TRBV20-1; j_gene: TRBJ1-4; CDR3aa: SARRQGNEKLF
v_gene: TRBV18; j_gene: TRBJ2-7; CDR3aa: ASSLGGSGPGGEQY
v_gene: TRBV5-4; j_gene: TRBJ2-3; CDR3aa: ASSLQLKGTPDTQY
v_gene: TRBV28; j_gene: TRBJ2-2; CDR3aa: ASSSSLNGELF
v_gene: TRBV7-2; j_gene: TRBJ2-2; CDR3aa: ASSLNQESAGELF
v_gene: TRBV12-3/TRBV12-4; j_gene: TRBJ2-5; CDR3aa: ASSLGSSSAQY
v_gene: TRBV7-2; j_gene: TRBJ2-7; CDR3aa: ASSLRGVKEQY
v_gene: TRBV20-1; j_gene: TRBJ2-7; CDR3aa: SARDLSASNSYEQY
v_gene: TRBV24-1; j_gene: TRBJ2-1; CDR3aa: ATVENNEQF